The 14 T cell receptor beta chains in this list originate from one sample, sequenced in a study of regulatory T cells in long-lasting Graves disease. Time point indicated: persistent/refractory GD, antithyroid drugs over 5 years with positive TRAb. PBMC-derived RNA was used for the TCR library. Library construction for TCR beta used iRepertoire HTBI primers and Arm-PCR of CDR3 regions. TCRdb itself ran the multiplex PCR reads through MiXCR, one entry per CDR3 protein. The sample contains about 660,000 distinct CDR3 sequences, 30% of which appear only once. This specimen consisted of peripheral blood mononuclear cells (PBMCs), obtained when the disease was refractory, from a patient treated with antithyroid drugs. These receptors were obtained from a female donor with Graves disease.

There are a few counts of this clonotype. The CDR3 reads CASSQRLSGSRETQYF. CDR3 bases: TGTGCCAGCAGCCAGAGGCTGAGCGGGAGCAGGGAGACCCAGTACTTC. The V gene is TRBV3-1, the J gene TRBJ2-5; 8 bases line up with TRBD2. J was trimmed by 5 bases and V by 3 bases; bases with no gene match: 11. Germline CDR1 LGHDT, CDR2 YNNKEL (reference sequence). The CDR3 contains 16 residues.

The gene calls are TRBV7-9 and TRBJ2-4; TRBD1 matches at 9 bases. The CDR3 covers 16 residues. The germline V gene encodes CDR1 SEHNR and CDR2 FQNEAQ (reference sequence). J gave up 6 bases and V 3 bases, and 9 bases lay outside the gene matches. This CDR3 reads CASSLDRGQGRNIQYF. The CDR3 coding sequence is TGTGCCAGCAGCTTGGACCGGGGACAGGGTAGAAACATTCAGTACTTC.

Here the CDR3 reads CATSDSGMAQETQYF. CDR3 coding DNA: TGTGCCACCAGTGATAGCGGGATGGCACAAGAGACCCAGTACTTC. The V gene is TRBV24-1, the J gene TRBJ2-5; 7 nucleotides align to TRBD2. V lost 3 bases to trimming and J lost 2 bases; unmatched junction nucleotides: 5. The germline V gene encodes CDR1 KGHDR and CDR2 SFDVKD. The CDR3 spans 15 residues.

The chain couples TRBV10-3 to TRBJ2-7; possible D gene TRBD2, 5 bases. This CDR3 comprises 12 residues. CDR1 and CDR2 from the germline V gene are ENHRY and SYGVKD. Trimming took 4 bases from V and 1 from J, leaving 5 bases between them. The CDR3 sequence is CAISAGSYEQYF. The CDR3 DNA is TGTGCCATCAGTGCGGGATCCTACGAGCAGTACTTC.

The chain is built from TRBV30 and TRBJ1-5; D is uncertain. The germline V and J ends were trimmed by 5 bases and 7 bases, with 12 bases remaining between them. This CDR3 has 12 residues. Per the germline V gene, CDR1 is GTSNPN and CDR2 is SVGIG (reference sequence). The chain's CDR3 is CAWLPRVQPQHF. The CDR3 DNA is TGTGCCTGGCTCCCGAGGGTCCAGCCCCAGCATTTT.

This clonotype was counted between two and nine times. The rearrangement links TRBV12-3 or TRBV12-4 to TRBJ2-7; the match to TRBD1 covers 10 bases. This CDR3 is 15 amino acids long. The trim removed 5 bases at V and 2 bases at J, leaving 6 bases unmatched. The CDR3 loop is CASSAGQGPAYEQYF. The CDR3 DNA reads TGTGCCAGCAGTGCGGGACAGGGGCCGGCCTACGAGCAGTACTTC.

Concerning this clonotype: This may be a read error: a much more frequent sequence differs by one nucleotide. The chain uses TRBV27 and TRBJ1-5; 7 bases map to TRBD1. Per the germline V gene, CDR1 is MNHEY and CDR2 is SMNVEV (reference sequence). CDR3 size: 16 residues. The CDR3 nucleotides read TGTGCCAGCAGTCCCTCCCAGGGGGATGACAATCAGCCCCGGCATTTT. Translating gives CASSPSQGDDNQPRHF.

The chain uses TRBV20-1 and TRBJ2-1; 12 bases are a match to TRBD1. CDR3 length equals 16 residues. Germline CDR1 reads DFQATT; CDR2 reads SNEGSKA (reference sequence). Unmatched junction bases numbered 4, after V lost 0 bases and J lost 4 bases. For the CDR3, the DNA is TGCAGTGCTAGAGACCGGGGACAGGGGGCTTACAATGAGCAGTTCTTC. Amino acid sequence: CSARDRGQGAYNEQFF.

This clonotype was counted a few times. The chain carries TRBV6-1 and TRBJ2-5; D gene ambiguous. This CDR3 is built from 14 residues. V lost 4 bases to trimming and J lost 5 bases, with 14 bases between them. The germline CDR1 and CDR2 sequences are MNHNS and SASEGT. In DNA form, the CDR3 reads TGTGCCAGCAGTGTAGTCTTACGGATGGAGACCCAGTACTTC. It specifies CASSVVLRMETQYF.

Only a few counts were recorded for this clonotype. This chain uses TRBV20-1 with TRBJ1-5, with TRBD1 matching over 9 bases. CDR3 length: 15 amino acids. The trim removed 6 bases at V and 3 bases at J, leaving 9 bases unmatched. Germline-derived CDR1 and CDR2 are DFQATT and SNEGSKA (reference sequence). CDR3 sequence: CSAMPGTGINQPQHF. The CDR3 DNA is TGCAGTGCCATGCCCGGGACAGGGATCAATCAGCCCCAGCATTTT.

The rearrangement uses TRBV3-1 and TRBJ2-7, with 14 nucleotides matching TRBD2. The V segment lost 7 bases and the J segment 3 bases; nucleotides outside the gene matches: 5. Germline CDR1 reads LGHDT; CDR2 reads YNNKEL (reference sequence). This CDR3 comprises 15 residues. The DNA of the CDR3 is TGTGCCAGCACCGCCGGACTAGCGGGAGGCTACGAGCAGTACTTC. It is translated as CASTAGLAGGYEQYF.

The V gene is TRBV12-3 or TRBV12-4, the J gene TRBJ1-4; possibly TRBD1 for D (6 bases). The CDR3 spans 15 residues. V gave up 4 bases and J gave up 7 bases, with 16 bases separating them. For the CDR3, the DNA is TGTGCCAGCAGTTCCCTGGGACAAATCGCTGAAAAACTGTTTTTT. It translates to CASSSLGQIAEKLFF.

The CDR3 nucleotides are TGTGCCAGCAGGAGGACAGGGCCACTTAATCAGCCCCAGCATTTT. Its translation: CASRRTGPLNQPQHF. The V and J genes are TRBV12-3 or TRBV12-4 and TRBJ1-5, with 8 positions matching TRBD1. CDR3 size: 15 residues. Germline trimming cut 6 bases from V and 4 bases from J; bases unmatched to any gene: 8.

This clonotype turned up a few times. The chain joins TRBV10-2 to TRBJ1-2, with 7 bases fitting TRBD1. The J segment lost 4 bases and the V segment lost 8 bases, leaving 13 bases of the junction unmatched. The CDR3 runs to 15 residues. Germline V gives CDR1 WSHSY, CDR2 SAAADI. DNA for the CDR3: TGCGCCAGCCCTACTCAAGACAGGGTGGTCTATGGCTACACCTTC. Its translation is CASPTQDRVVYGYTF.